This TCR beta chain originates from a study of cytomegalovirus exposure and HLA in healthy donors. CDR3 length: 16 amino acids. The germline V gene has CDR1 SGHTA and CDR2 FQGNSA. J was trimmed by 8 bases and V by 5 bases; bases with no gene match: 14. A remark on this clone: Its antigen is unknown.

The PCR used 60 Vbeta and 13 Jbeta primers. The repertoire was sequenced with immunoSEQ multiplex PCR; TCRdb's copy has only in-frame clones and lacks some. Altogether under 150,000 clones are present, under 80% being singletons, with the ten largest covering 8.8%. Study-wide findings and caveats: In a later analysis, TCR beta V- and J-gene trimming showed a link to a missense DCLRE1C variant.

This sequence was found in a woman aged 50 to 65 in good health and CMV-seropositive. The chain is built from TRBV7-2 and TRBJ2-3, with 9 bases fitting TRBD2. The sample comprised PBMCs. The DNA of the CDR3 is TGTGCCAGCAGCCCCCAAGGCGGGGGGGGCCGTGGTACGCAGTATTTT. Protein product: CASSPQGGGGRGTQYF.